These 13 T cell receptor beta chains were all obtained from the same sample, sequenced in a study of T cells in Graves' hyperthyroidism and ophthalmopathy. Amplification targeted TCR beta CDR3 regions from RNA transcripts. TCR CDR3 underwent first-round RT-PCR with the HTBI primer set. TCRdb re-derived calls from the multiplex PCR reads in MiXCR, one entry per CDR3 protein. The data contain around 180,000 distinct CDR3 sequences, approximately 17% of them singletons. The sequencing sample was made of blood. The receptors shown here come from a woman aged 50 to 60 with Graves' hyperthyroidism.

This clonotype showed up many times. J is TRBJ2-7 and V is TRBV28; 7 nucleotides align to TRBD1. This CDR3 has 12 residues. Germline CDR1 and CDR2: MDHEN and SYDVKM. The ends lost 9 bases at V and 3 bases at J; junction bases unmatched: 5. CDR3 region: CASLRDSYEQYF. The CDR3 coding sequence is TGTGCCAGTCTCCGGGACAGCTACGAGCAGTACTTC.

Many counts were recorded for this clonotype. The chain links TRBV5-1 to TRBJ2-3; unclear D gene. Germline lookup yields CDR1 SGHRS and CDR2 YFSETQ. Trimming removed 1 base at V and 6 bases at J, with 12 bases between. CDR3 length: 14 amino acids. The CDR3 bases are TGCGCCAGCAGCTTGTCCGGGTCGAGGGATACGCAGTATTTT. It translates to CASSLSGSRDTQYF. The whole variable domain, remainder taken from reference TRBV5-1 and TRBJ2-3, is KAGVTQTPRYLIKTRGQQVTLSCSPISGHRSVSWYQQTPGQGLQFLFEYFSETQRNKGNFPGRFSGRQFSNSRSEMNVSTLELGDSALYLCASSLSGSRDTQYFGPGTRLTVL.

This clonotype was seen at least ten times. This chain uses TRBV6-1 with TRBJ1-5; D uncertain. Per germline, CDR1 MNHNS and CDR2 SASEGT. The CDR3 has 12 residues. V was clipped by 10 bases and J by 9 bases, with 16 bases between them. The CDR3 coding sequence is TGTGCCACCCGCGGAACCGCGGGGCCCCAGCATTTT. Protein: CATRGTAGPQHF.

This chain connects TRBV9 to TRBJ1-2, with 7 positions matching TRBD1. There are 14 residues in the CDR3. The V segment lost 5 bases and the J segment 4 bases; nucleotides outside the gene matches: 8. Germline CDR1 is SGDLS and CDR2 is YYNGEE. CDR3 nucleotide sequence: TGTGCCAGCAGTGGCGACAGGGATGGCTATGGCTACACCTTC. It specifies CASSGDRDGYGYTF.

The chain combines TRBV20-1 with TRBJ1-2, with D unclear. The CDR3 covers 11 residues. Germline assignment: CDR1 DFQATT and CDR2 SNEGSKA (reference sequence). V was shortened by 1 base and J by 6 bases, with 6 bases between the two germline ends. The CDR3 region is CSARGGDGYTF. Written as DNA, the CDR3 is TGCAGTGCTAGAGGAGGAGATGGCTACACCTTC.

In this sample, this clonotype turned up a few times. The rearrangement links TRBV3-1 to TRBJ1-2, with a possible D match to TRBD1 (5 bases). The germline gives CDR1 LGHDT, CDR2 YNNKEL (reference sequence). The length of the CDR3 is 13 residues. V was trimmed by 3 bases and J by 4 bases, leaving 9 bases between them. CDR3 sequence (DNA): TGTGCCAGCAGCCAGGGACGGTTCTATGGCTACACCTTC. Protein sequence: CASSQGRFYGYTF.

This clonotype came up many times. The chain joins TRBV11-3 to TRBJ1-1; 11 bases agree with TRBD1. Germline V gene lookup returns CDR1 SGHNT and CDR2 YENEEA. Unmatched junction bases numbered 5, after V lost 5 bases and J lost 6 bases. This CDR3 is 14 amino acids long. The CDR3 sequence: CASSKDRGHAEAFF. CDR3 in DNA: TGTGCCAGCAGCAAGGACAGGGGGCATGCTGAAGCTTTCTTT.

This clonotype was counted between two and nine times. The chain has TRBV3-1 and TRBJ1-2; D remains ambiguous. The CDR3 length is 14 residues. V lost 3 bases and J 0 bases, leaving 8 bases between the germline ends. CDR1 is LGHDT, CDR2 YNNKEL, per germline (reference sequence). DNA for the CDR3: TGTGCCAGCAGCCAGTCGGGGACTAACTATGGCTACACCTTC. It codes for CASSQSGTNYGYTF.

Note on this clonotype: The germline gene is not matched at one end of the junction; a read error may be the cause. The V and J genes are TRBV7-7 and TRBJ2-5; the match to TRBD2 covers 11 bases. CDR3 size: 16 residues. Germline CDR1 and CDR2: SSHAT and FNYEAQ (reference sequence). CDR3 sequence: CASSLVGTSGQETQYF. For the CDR3, the DNA is TGTGCTAGCAGCTTAGTAGGGACTAGCGGACAAGAGACCCAGTACTTC.

The V gene is TRBV5-1, the J gene TRBJ2-1, with D unresolved. V was cut by 0 bases and J by 5 bases, with 6 bases left in between. The germline V gene encodes CDR1 SGHRS and CDR2 YFSETQ. The CDR3 contains 13 residues. The CDR3 DNA follows: TGCGCCAGCAGCTTGGTACCAGACAATGAGCAGTTCTTC. Its translation: CASSLVPDNEQFF.

This clonotype was counted many times. The rearrangement links TRBV24-1 to TRBJ1-2, with TRBD1 identical over 8 bases. Germline-derived CDR1 and CDR2 are KGHDR and SFDVKD. The CDR3 is 17 residues long. V shed 4 bases, J shed 8 bases, and the junction held 17 bases outside the gene matches. The CDR3 nucleotides are TGTGCCACCAGTGACCCGAAGGACAGGGCGGGAATCATCGGCTACACCTTC. Translating it yields CATSDPKDRAGIIGYTF.

This clonotype was picked up many times. This chain connects TRBV20-1 to TRBJ1-3, with D uncertain. CDR3 length equals 13 residues. Germline loops: CDR1 DFQATT, CDR2 SNEGSKA (reference sequence). Trimming took off 5 bases at V and 3 bases at J, with 11 bases between the two ends. The CDR3 protein is CSAPGLVGNTIYF. CDR3 nucleotides: TGCAGTGCTCCCGGACTAGTTGGAAACACCATATATTTT.

V is TRBV6-1 and J is TRBJ2-5; D not resolved. This CDR3 region has 14 residues. CDR1 is MNHNS, CDR2 SASEGT, per germline. Trimming cost V 1 base and J 3 bases, with 9 bases left between them. The CDR3 DNA is TGTGCCAGCAGTGAAGAGGGTAGGGAAGAGACCCAGTACTTC. This gives the protein CASSEEGREETQYF.